These T cell receptor beta chains were read from a single sample in a study of siplizumab effects on memory and regulatory T cells. TCRdb's table, derived via immunoSEQ multiplex PCR, lists solely in-frame clones and lacks some. This sample has fewer than 100,000 clones; 95% occur once, and the top ten carry under 20%. Sequencing was done on a sample of CD8+ T cells sorted from blood. These receptors all stem from a human donor in good health. CDR3s include the opening cysteine and the closing phenylalanine or tryptophan. Fields, in order: CDR3 protein, CDR3 DNA, J gene, V gene, clone size, D gene. The D gene is left open where the match is weak. Where a row states a size, it is once, few, many or the class of an expanded clone; other rows omit it.

CDR3: CASSYSGSSYEQYF; DNA: TGTGCCAGCAGTTACTCGGGGAGCTCCTACGAGCAGTACTTC; J: TRBJ2-7; V: TRBV6-5; size: -; D: -
CDR3: CASSLQLYGANVLTF; DNA: TGTGCCAGCAGTTTGCAGCTTTATGGGGCCAACGTCCTGACTTTC; J: TRBJ2-6; V: TRBV27; size: -; D: -
CDR3: CASSQRTSGRWVEQFF; DNA: TGCGCCAGCAGCCAGAGGACTAGCGGGAGATGGGTTGAGCAGTTCTTC; J: TRBJ2-1; V: TRBV4-1; size: -; D: TRBD2
CDR3: CASSLSVNYEQYF; DNA: TGTGCCAGCAGTTTATCGGTCAACTACGAGCAGTACTTC; J: TRBJ2-7; V: TRBV27; size: -; D: -
CDR3: CATSGGPPGHFTDTQYF; DNA: TGTGCCACCAGCGGGGGGCCCCCAGGGCACTTCACAGATACGCAGTATTTT; J: TRBJ2-3; V: TRBV15; size: -; D: -
CDR3: CASSLGTGTYEQYF; DNA: TGTGCCAGCAGCTTGGGTACAGGGACCTACGAGCAGTACTTC; J: TRBJ2-7; V: TRBV5-5; size: -; D: -
CDR3: CASSPGLSVTDTQYF; DNA: TGTGCCAGCAGCCCAGGGTTAAGTGTCACAGATACGCAGTATTTT; J: TRBJ2-3; V: TRBV5-4; size: -; D: -
CDR3: CASSLWTGANTGELFF; DNA: TGTGCCAGCAGCTTGTGGACGGGGGCGAACACCGGGGAGCTGTTTTTT; J: TRBJ2-2; V: TRBV5-4; size: -; D: -
CDR3: CASSYTATDTQYF; DNA: TGTGCCAGCAGTTACACGGCCACAGATACGCAGTATTTT; J: TRBJ2-3; V: TRBV6-5; size: -; D: -
CDR3: CASSYGAGTYEQYF; DNA: TGTGCCAGCAGTTACGGGGCGGGGACCTACGAGCAGTACTTC; J: TRBJ2-7; V: TRBV6-5; size: -; D: -
CDR3: CSVDGEQGSYEQYF; DNA: TGCAGCGTTGATGGAGAACAGGGCTCCTACGAGCAGTACTTC; J: TRBJ2-7; V: TRBV29-1; size: -; D: -
CDR3: CASSRGGFHEQYF; DNA: TGTGCCAGCAGTAGAGGAGGTTTCCACGAGCAGTACTTC; J: TRBJ2-7; V: TRBV27; size: -; D: -
CDR3: CASSVGQLSYEQYF; DNA: TGTGCCAGCAGTGTGGGGCAGCTCTCCTACGAGCAGTACTTC; J: TRBJ2-7; V: TRBV6-1; size: -; D: -
CDR3: CASSFSNRRVTNTGELFF; DNA: TGTGCCAGCAGCTTTAGCAATCGGCGGGTTACGAACACCGGGGAGCTGTTTTTT; J: TRBJ2-2; V: TRBV7-9; size: once; D: -
CDR3: CASHSSGANVLTF; DNA: TGTGCCAGTCACAGCTCTGGGGCCAACGTCCTGACTTTC; J: TRBJ2-6; V: TRBV19; size: -; D: -
CDR3: CASSQVALMGQFF; DNA: TGTGCCAGCAGCCAAGTAGCGCTCATGGGGCAGTTCTTC; J: TRBJ2-1; V: TRBV14; size: -; D: -
CDR3: CASSRTGGEDIQYF; DNA: TGTGCCAGCAGCAGGACAGGGGGGGAGGACATTCAGTACTTC; J: TRBJ2-4; V: TRBV7-9; size: -; D: TRBD1
CDR3: CASSPRQSTGELFF; DNA: TGTGCCAGCAGCCCCCGGCAGAGCACCGGGGAGCTGTTTTTT; J: TRBJ2-2; V: TRBV14; size: -; D: -
CDR3: CASSTGDTQYF; DNA: TGTGCCAGCAGTACTGGAGATACGCAGTATTTT; J: TRBJ2-3; V: TRBV6-6; size: -; D: -
CDR3: CASSPSAAGGWIEQFF; DNA: TGTGCCAGCAGTCCCTCGGCTGCGGGAGGGTGGATTGAGCAGTTCTTC; J: TRBJ2-1; V: TRBV27; size: -; D: TRBD2
CDR3: CASQGLADEQFF; DNA: TGTGCCAGCCAGGGACTAGCGGACGAGCAGTTCTTC; J: TRBJ2-1; V: TRBV6-1; size: -; D: TRBD2
CDR3: CASNLDRDYEQYF; DNA: TGTGCCAGCAACCTGGACAGGGACTACGAGCAGTACTTC; J: TRBJ2-7; V: TRBV7-9; size: -; D: TRBD1
CDR3: CASSSQTGVETQYF; DNA: TGTGCCAGCAGTTCCCAGACAGGGGTAGAGACCCAGTACTTC; J: TRBJ2-5; V: TRBV6-5; size: -; D: TRBD1
CDR3: CASSLAQRGDNEQFF; DNA: TGTGCCAGCAGCTTAGCGCAGCGAGGGGACAATGAGCAGTTCTTC; J: TRBJ2-1; V: TRBV7-9; size: once; D: -
CDR3: CASSLELYTGELFF; DNA: TGTGCCAGCAGCTTAGAACTTTACACCGGGGAGCTGTTTTTT; J: TRBJ2-2; V: TRBV7-6; size: -; D: -
CDR3: CASSSVTSSEQYF; DNA: TGTGCCAGCAGCTCCGTTACTAGCTCCGAGCAGTACTTC; J: TRBJ2-7; V: TRBV7-3; size: -; D: -
CDR3: CSVETPNEQFF; DNA: TGCAGCGTTGAAACCCCCAATGAGCAGTTCTTC; J: TRBJ2-1; V: TRBV29-1; size: -; D: -
CDR3: CASSLSGRTSNQPQHF; DNA: TGTGCCAGCAGCTTATCCGGCAGGACTAGCAATCAGCCCCAGCATTTT; J: TRBJ1-5; V: TRBV7-8; size: -; D: -
CDR3: CASSYSSGNTIYF; DNA: TGTGCCAGCAGTTACTCTAGTGGAAACACCATATATTTT; J: TRBJ1-3; V: TRBV6-5; size: -; D: -